The next 28 T cell receptor beta chains were all read from a single sample in a study of OX40 agonist ivuxolimab in advanced cancers. TCRdb's copy holds only in-frame clones and misses some; the assay was immunoSEQ multiplex PCR. The sample contains tens of thousands of clones, 75% to 85% of which appear only once. The sequences come from CD4+ or CD8+ T cells sorted from blood, collected in a trial of the OX40 agonist ivuxolimab. The receptors originated from an adult with an advanced solid tumor such as melanoma, head and neck, liver or kidney cancer.

The chain couples TRBV7-9 to TRBJ2-5; no clear D. Germline loops: CDR1 SEHNR, CDR2 FQNEAQ (reference sequence). This CDR3 contains 14 residues. V lost 1 base, J lost 1 base, and 7 bases lay in between. The CDR3 nucleotides read TGTGCCAGCAGCTTAGTGGACCTCCAAGAGACCCAGTACTTC. It specifies CASSLVDLQETQYF.

The rearrangement uses TRBV19 and TRBJ2-5; 9 bases map to TRBD2. This CDR3 contains 14 residues. Trimming took 4 bases from V and 3 from J; bases not matched to a gene: 3. In germline, CDR1 is LNHDA, CDR2 SQIVND (reference sequence). CDR3 protein: CASSTVAGEETQYF. The CDR3 DNA reads as TGTGCCAGTAGTACGGTAGCGGGGGAAGAGACCCAGTACTTC.

The J gene is TRBJ2-7, the V gene TRBV7-2; D gene ambiguous. Germline V gene lookup returns CDR1 SGHTA and CDR2 FQGNSA. Trimming took off 5 bases at V and 2 bases at J, with 16 bases between the two ends. CDR3 length: 15 amino acids. The CDR3 DNA follows: TGTGCCAGCAGCCTTCTTACGGTACTTACCTACGAGCAGTACTTC. Translating gives CASSLLTVLTYEQYF.

The V and J genes are TRBV7-9 and TRBJ1-1, with D perhaps matching TRBD1 (6 bases). There are 14 residues in the CDR3. Germline V lookup: CDR1 SEHNR, CDR2 FQNEAQ (reference sequence). V was clipped by 3 bases and J by 5 bases, with 13 bases between them. The CDR3 spells CASSFWEGGTEAFF. The CDR3 nucleotides read TGTGCCAGCAGCTTTTGGGAGGGGGGGACTGAAGCTTTCTTT.

The J gene is TRBJ1-4, the V gene TRBV18, with 8 bases identical to TRBD1. The CDR3 contains 15 residues. The germline V gene has CDR1 KGHSH and CDR2 LQKENI. V was clipped by 2 bases and J by 5 bases; unmatched bases: 4. The CDR3 reads CASSPAGGGNEKLFF. Written as DNA, the CDR3 is TGTGCCAGCTCACCAGCAGGGGGCGGGAATGAAAAACTGTTTTTT. The variable domain in full, with the rest retrieved from reference TRBV18 and TRBJ1-4, is NAGVMQNPRHLVRRRGQEARLRCSPMKGHSHVYWYRQLPEEGLKFMVYLQKENIIDESGMPKERFSAEFPKEGPSILRIQQVVRGDSAAYFCASSPAGGGNEKLFFGSGTQLSVL.

This clone appeared a few times. This rearrangement joins TRBV6-5 to TRBJ1-5, with D maybe TRBD1 (5 bases). The V gene lost 2 bases and the J gene lost 4 bases, with 9 bases spanning the gap. CDR3 length: 14 residues. CDR1 and CDR2 (germline): MNHEY, SVGAGI. CDR3 protein: CASSYGRENQPQHF. In DNA, the CDR3 is TGTGCCAGCAGTTACGGCAGGGAGAATCAGCCCCAGCATTTT.

The CDR3 bases are TGTGCCAGTAGTTCCTCTCCCTCCTACGAGCAGTACTTC. The encoded protein is CASSSSPSYEQYF. The rearrangement uses TRBV19 and TRBJ2-5; D gene uncertain. The J call may be incorrect, as the DNA end agrees better with TRBJ2-7. The CDR3 is 13 residues long. Germline V gives CDR1 LNHDA, CDR2 SQIVND (reference sequence).

CDR3 region: CASSTRGQGATQPQHF. The DNA for the CDR3 is TGTGCCAGCAGTACCCGAGGACAGGGGGCGACTCAGCCCCAGCATTTT. V gene TRBV6-6 combines with J gene TRBJ1-5; 11 nucleotides match TRBD1. The CDR3 extends over 16 amino acids. Unmatched junction bases numbered 9, after V lost 5 bases and J lost 6 bases. Germline V CDR1 and CDR2: MNHNY, SVGAGI (reference sequence).

The V call is TRBV6-1, the J call TRBJ2-7; D possibly matches TRBD1 or TRBD2 (6 bases each). The length of the CDR3 is 14 residues. Germline CDR1 MNHNS, CDR2 SASEGT. V gave up 8 bases and J gave up 3 bases, with 17 bases separating them. In DNA, the CDR3 is TGTGCCAGCTCTCTTTTAGAGGGGGGCTACGAGCAGTACTTC. Amino acid sequence: CASSLLEGGYEQYF.

The chain is built from TRBV7-3 and TRBJ2-2; D is uncertain. The germline gives CDR1 SGHTA, CDR2 FQGTGA. V was pared by 4 bases and J by 6 bases, with 12 bases between. The CDR3 length is 14 residues. The CDR3 loop is CASSSRSGPGELFF. CDR3 sequence (DNA): TGTGCCAGCAGCTCCCGCTCGGGCCCCGGGGAGCTGTTTTTT.

This clone was detected only a few times. CDR3 in DNA: TGTGCCAGCAGCGTAGGACTCGGGACCGGGGAGCTGTTTTTT. This encodes CASSVGLGTGELFF. The chain carries TRBV9 and TRBJ2-2; D call uncertain. This CDR3 is built from 14 residues. Germline V gene lookup returns CDR1 SGDLS and CDR2 YYNGEE. Trimming cost V 0 bases and J 5 bases, with 8 bases left between them. Supplemented by reference TRBV9 and TRBJ2-2, the full variable domain reads DSGVTQTPKHLITATGQRVTLRCSPRSGDLSVYWYQQSLDQGLQFLIQYYNGEERAKGNILERFSAQQFPDLHSELNLSSLELGDSALYFCASSVGLGTGELFFGEGSRLTVL.

This clone is deemed medium-sized. The rearrangement uses TRBV5-4 and TRBJ2-5; 13 bases align to TRBD2. Per the germline V gene, CDR1 is SGHNT and CDR2 is YYREEE (reference sequence). Trimming cost V 4 bases and J 4 bases; bases outside gene matches: 4. The CDR3 is made up of 15 amino acids. The CDR3 coding sequence is TGTGCCAGCAGCCAACTAGCGGGAGGGCGAGAGACCCAGTACTTC. Amino acid sequence: CASSQLAGGRETQYF.

In regard to this clone: Relative to the germline gene, one junction end is altered; a read error may explain this. The V gene is TRBV19, the J gene TRBJ1-2; D is perhaps TRBD1 (5 bases). This CDR3 region has 13 residues. Germline loops: CDR1 LNHDA, CDR2 SQIVND (reference sequence). The CDR3 sequence is CASSLEGMDGYTF. The CDR3 nucleotides are TGTGCCAGTAGTCTAGAGGGGATGGATGGCTACACCTTC. Full variable domain (missing parts from reference TRBV19 and TRBJ1-2): DGGITQSPKYLFRKEGQNVTLSCEQNLNHDAMYWYRQDPGQGLRLIYYSQIVNDFQKGDIAEGYSVSREKKESFPLTVTSAQKNPTAFYLCASSLEGMDGYTFGSGTRLTVV.

The chain joins TRBV2 to TRBJ2-5; 7 nucleotides align to TRBD2. This CDR3 has 15 amino acids. Germline V gene lookup returns CDR1 SNHLY and CDR2 FYNNEI. V shed 6 bases, J shed 4 bases, and the junction held 11 bases outside the gene matches. The CDR3 DNA reads as TGTGCCAGCAGCGCGTTTGGGCGGGAGTCAGAGACCCAGTACTTC. It translates to CASSAFGRESETQYF.

The gene calls are TRBV2 and TRBJ2-1; possibly TRBD1 for D (6 bases). CDR1 and CDR2 from the germline V gene are SNHLY and FYNNEI. The CDR3 spans 13 residues. Deletions cut 10 bases from V and 0 bases from J, with 10 bases between. CDR3 nucleotide sequence: TGTGCCACCTACAGGGACTCCTACAATGAGCAGTTCTTC. Protein: CATYRDSYNEQFF. Drawing the rest from reference TRBV2 and TRBJ2-1, the complete variable domain is EPEVTQTPSHQVTQMGQEVILRCVPISNHLYFYWYRQILGQKVEFLVSFYNNEISEKSEIFDDQFSVERPDGSNFTLKIRSTKLEDSAMYFCATYRDSYNEQFFGPGTRLTVL.

The chain employs TRBV11-3 and TRBJ1-1; 7 bases map to TRBD1. The length of the CDR3 is 14 residues. Per the germline V gene, CDR1 is SGHNT and CDR2 is YENEEA. J was trimmed by 1 base and V by 4 bases; bases with no gene match: 3. The CDR3, as DNA: TGTGCCAGCAGCTACGGGACAGCGAACACTGAAGCTTTCTTT. Protein: CASSYGTANTEAFF.

V and J are TRBV6-5 and TRBJ2-1, with 7 bases aligning to TRBD2. CDR1 and CDR2 from the germline V gene are MNHEY and SVGAGI. The length of the CDR3 is 15 residues. J gave up 4 bases and V 5 bases, and 8 bases lay outside the gene matches. The DNA for the CDR3 is TGTGCCAGCAGTGTCCTAGCGGAATTTTACAATGAGCAGTTCTTC. The encoded protein is CASSVLAEFYNEQFF.

The V and J genes are TRBV19 and TRBJ2-1, with D unresolved. The CDR3 extends over 14 amino acids. Per the germline V gene, CDR1 is LNHDA and CDR2 is SQIVND (reference sequence). The V and J ends lost 1 base and 9 bases respectively, with 13 bases between them. CDR3 loop: CASSIGQVYGEQFF. Written as DNA, the CDR3 is TGTGCCAGTAGTATAGGGCAGGTTTACGGTGAGCAGTTCTTC.

The chain carries TRBV15 and TRBJ2-7, with 9 positions matching TRBD1. V shed 6 bases, J shed 4 bases, and the junction held 7 bases outside the gene matches. The CDR3 is made up of 14 amino acids. In germline, CDR1 is LNHNV, CDR2 YYDKDF (reference sequence). This CDR3 reads CATRQQGAGYEQYF. The CDR3 DNA reads as TGTGCCACCAGGCAACAGGGGGCTGGTTACGAGCAGTACTTC.

The rearrangement uses TRBV27 and TRBJ2-2, with 9 bases matching TRBD1. This CDR3 region has 17 residues. Trimming at V came to 5 bases and at J to 3 bases, leaving 10 bases not matched to a gene. Germline-derived CDR1 and CDR2 are MNHEY and SMNVEV (reference sequence). CDR3 protein: CASSPPRGQGYTGELFF. The CDR3, as DNA: TGTGCCAGCAGTCCCCCAAGGGGACAGGGTTACACCGGGGAGCTGTTTTTT.

The chain uses TRBV25-1 and TRBJ1-1, with 7 positions matching TRBD1. The CDR3 loop spans 13 amino acids. CDR1 is MGHDK and CDR2 is SYGVNS in the germline V gene. Unmatched junction bases numbered 9, after V lost 6 bases and J lost 8 bases. CDR3 amino acids: CASREGTGDEAFF. CDR3 in DNA: TGTGCCAGCAGGGAGGGAACAGGGGACGAAGCTTTCTTT.

To note about this clone: Other DNA sequences in the same sample also yield this CDR3. The chain couples TRBV7-3 to TRBJ2-3, with 10 bases that match TRBD1. With V trimmed by 0 bases and J by 3 bases, 0 bases remained unmatched. Germline lookup yields CDR1 SGHTA and CDR2 FQGTGA. The CDR3 has 15 residues. CDR3 sequence: CASSLTGQGTDTQYF. The CDR3 DNA sequence: TGTGCCAGCAGCTTAACGGGACAGGGGACAGATACGCAGTATTTT.

V is TRBV11-3 and J is TRBJ1-5, with TRBD1 as a possible D gene (5 bases). CDR3 length equals 14 residues. V shed 1 base and J shed 2 bases, with 6 bases lying between them. CDR1 is SGHNT, CDR2 YENEEA, per germline. CDR3 region: CASSLGGRNQPQHF. The DNA of the CDR3 is TGTGCCAGCAGCTTAGGGGGCCGCAATCAGCCCCAGCATTTT.

This clone was seen a few times. The gene calls are TRBV5-1 and TRBJ2-5; D may match TRBD1 or TRBD2 (5 bases each). Trimming stripped 7 bases from V and 5 bases from J, with 15 bases between. This CDR3 spans 13 amino acids. The germline V gene encodes CDR1 SGHRS and CDR2 YFSETQ. The CDR3 bases are TGCGCCAGCTTTGGGACCGATGGGGAGACCCAGTACTTC. As protein: CASFGTDGETQYF. The full variable domain, its missing parts supplied by reference TRBV5-1 and TRBJ2-5, is KAGVTQTPRYLIKTRGQQVTLSCSPISGHRSVSWYQQTPGQGLQFLFEYFSETQRNKGNFPGRFSGRQFSNSRSEMNVSTLELGDSALYLCASFGTDGETQYFGPGTRLLVL.

The V and J genes are TRBV5-1 and TRBJ1-1; D perhaps matches TRBD1 (6 bases). Looked up from germline, CDR1 is SGHRS and CDR2 is YFSETQ. The CDR3 contains 14 residues. V dropped 4 bases and J dropped 5 bases, with 15 bases sitting between them. In nucleotides, the CDR3 is TGCGCCAGCAGCGTTGGACAGAGAGGGACTGAAGCTTTCTTT. Its translation is CASSVGQRGTEAFF.

The chain employs TRBV7-8 and TRBJ1-1, with D perhaps TRBD1 (6 bases). V lost 8 bases and J 5 bases, leaving 18 bases between the germline ends. The CDR3 length is 14 residues. Germline V gene lookup returns CDR1 SGHVS and CDR2 FQNEAQ. The CDR3 DNA reads TGTGCCAGCGTTCGAGGGGGAGAGTATACTGAAGCTTTCTTT. Protein sequence: CASVRGGEYTEAFF.

The chain uses TRBV21-1 and TRBJ2-1; the D call of TRBD2 is as the table states it, not checked on the DNA. TRBV21-1 represents a pseudogene. The CDR3 is made up of 15 amino acids. CDR3 nucleotides: TGTGCCAGCAGCAAAGTGAGAGCGGGAGGGGATGAGCAGTTCTTC. Its protein product is CASSKVRAGGDEQFF.

This chain uses TRBV10-3 with TRBJ2-1; TRBD1 agrees at 9 bases. The CDR3 runs 12 residues. CDR1 ENHRY and CDR2 SYGVKD come from the germline V gene. V was pared by 10 bases and J by 5 bases, with 3 bases of the junction left unmatched. Written as DNA, the CDR3 is TGTGCCACCGGGACAGGGAACAATGAGCAGTTCTTC. Its protein product is CATGTGNNEQFF.